Sequencing of this T cell receptor beta chain was carried out in a study of CD4 and CD8 cells across lung adenocarcinoma regions. Donors had localized lung adenocarcinoma, a non-small cell lung cancer. MiXCR, run by TCRdb on the PCR reads, gives a single entry per CDR3 protein. The repertoire holds tens of thousands of distinct CDR3 sequences, with under 60% as singletons. CDR3 length: 15 amino acids. Germline V lookup: CDR1 MNHEY, CDR2 SMNVEV (reference sequence). V was cut by 2 bases and J by 5 bases, with 15 bases left in between. This clonotype was counted many times. The sequenced sample consisted of CD8+ T cells from the center of a lung tumor. V is TRBV27 and J is TRBJ2-5, with D perhaps TRBD1 or TRBD2 (5 bases each). The receptor's source is a male donor with lung adenocarcinoma. The CD4 and CD8 labels of this study may be unreliable. CDR3 residues: CASSLRTPGAETQYF. For the CDR3, the DNA is TGTGCCAGCAGTTTACGGACCCCCGGGGCGGAGACCCAGTACTTC.